This is a list of T cell receptor beta chains from one sample in a study of T cell clonotyping in hematopoietic cell transplantation. The assay was immunoSEQ multiplex PCR, and TCRdb's table has in-frame clones only and misses some. The sample includes 15,000 to 20,000 clones, roughly 85% of them seen just once. The sample taken for sequencing was peripheral blood mononuclear cells. The receptor set was obtained from a woman aged 35 to 49 in good health. Some clones in this sample may be carry-over from other donors' samples. Each CDR3 is given with its conserved first and last residue. The D gene is left open where the match is weak. Part of the rows lack a size; the others show once, few, many or a class for expanded clones.

V gene: TRBV4-2; D gene: TRBD2; J gene: TRBJ2-7; clone size: .; CDR3 DNA: TGTGCCAGCAGCCAAGATTTTGGGGCTAGCGGGGAAGAGTACGAGCAGTACTTC; CDR3 protein: CASSQDFGASGEEYEQYF
V gene: TRBV9; D gene: .; J gene: TRBJ2-7; clone size: once; CDR3 DNA: TGTGCCAGCAGCGCCCGTCCGGGGTTGTCCGAGCAGTACTTC; CDR3 protein: CASSARPGLSEQYF
V gene: TRBV6-6; D gene: .; J gene: TRBJ1-3; clone size: .; CDR3 DNA: TGTGCCAGCAGTGCAGACAGCTCTGGAAACACCATATATTTT; CDR3 protein: CASSADSSGNTIYF
V gene: TRBV25-1; D gene: TRBD1; J gene: TRBJ1-1; clone size: .; CDR3 DNA: TGTGCCAGCAGTGGCCGGGACAGGGGAGGTATGAACACTGAAGCTTTCTTT; CDR3 protein: CASSGRDRGGMNTEAFF
V gene: TRBV4-3; D gene: .; J gene: TRBJ2-1; clone size: .; CDR3 DNA: TGCGCCAGCAGCCAATCTAGCGAGTACAATGAGCAGTTCTTC; CDR3 protein: CASSQSSEYNEQFF
V gene: TRBV9; D gene: .; J gene: TRBJ2-7; clone size: few; CDR3 DNA: TGTGCCAGCAGCCCGCAGTGGGGGAGCGAGCAGTACTTC; CDR3 protein: CASSPQWGSEQYF
V gene: TRBV7-9; D gene: .; J gene: TRBJ2-1; clone size: .; CDR3 DNA: TGTGCCAGCAGCCTCCGACCCGAGCAGTTCTTC; CDR3 protein: CASSLRPEQFF
V gene: TRBV25-1; D gene: .; J gene: TRBJ1-4; clone size: .; CDR3 DNA: TGTGCCAGCAGTGAATTGTGGGTCGGAACTGAGGACGAAAAACTGTTTTTT; CDR3 protein: CASSELWVGTEDEKLFF
V gene: TRBV7-6; D gene: .; J gene: TRBJ2-3; clone size: .; CDR3 DNA: TGTGCCAGCAGCCTTAGCACAGATACGCAGTATTTT; CDR3 protein: CASSLSTDTQYF
V gene: TRBV4-3; D gene: .; J gene: TRBJ2-7; clone size: .; CDR3 DNA: TGCGCCAGCAGCCAAGATTTTGAGGGAACCTACGAGCAGTACTTC; CDR3 protein: CASSQDFEGTYEQYF
V gene: TRBV7-3; D gene: .; J gene: TRBJ2-2; clone size: .; CDR3 DNA: TGTGCCAGCAGCCCGACGCGAGGGAACACCGGGGAGCTGTTTTTT; CDR3 protein: CASSPTRGNTGELFF
V gene: TRBV14; D gene: .; J gene: TRBJ1-2; clone size: .; CDR3 DNA: TGTGCCAGCAGCCCATCACAAAACTATGGCTACACCTTC; CDR3 protein: CASSPSQNYGYTF
V gene: TRBV2; D gene: TRBD1; J gene: TRBJ1-6; clone size: .; CDR3 DNA: TGTGCCAGCAGTACTCGACAGGGGGATTCACCCCTCCACTTT; CDR3 protein: CASSTRQGDSPLHF
V gene: TRBV19; D gene: .; J gene: TRBJ1-1; clone size: .; CDR3 DNA: TGTGCCAGTAGTCAGGGAGGGTGGGGAGCTTTCTTT; CDR3 protein: CASSQGGWGAFF
V gene: TRBV7-9; D gene: TRBD2; J gene: TRBJ2-1; clone size: .; CDR3 DNA: TGTGCCAGCAGCTTACCAGCGGGAGGTAGTAATGAGCAGTTCTTC; CDR3 protein: CASSLPAGGSNEQFF
V gene: TRBV29-1; D gene: .; J gene: TRBJ1-2; clone size: .; CDR3 DNA: TGCAGCGTAACGGGACCTACGGCCTATGGCTACACCTTC; CDR3 protein: CSVTGPTAYGYTF
V gene: TRBV6-4; D gene: .; J gene: TRBJ2-3; clone size: .; CDR3 DNA: TGTGCCAGCAGTGAGCGGAGGGCCATCCCAGATACGCAGTATTTT; CDR3 protein: CASSERRAIPDTQYF
V gene: TRBV28; D gene: .; J gene: TRBJ2-7; clone size: .; CDR3 DNA: TGTGCCAGCAGTTTCGGCATGTACTACGAGCAGTACTTC; CDR3 protein: CASSFGMYYEQYF
V gene: TRBV4-2; D gene: .; J gene: TRBJ2-7; clone size: .; CDR3 DNA: TGTGCCAGCAGCCAAGTGGGATCCGGGAGAACCTACGAGCAGTACTTC; CDR3 protein: CASSQVGSGRTYEQYF
V gene: TRBV4-1; D gene: .; J gene: TRBJ1-2; clone size: .; CDR3 DNA: TGCGCCAGCAGCCAAGAGTGGGGGGATGGCTACACCTTC; CDR3 protein: CASSQEWGDGYTF
V gene: TRBV6-1; D gene: TRBD2; J gene: TRBJ2-7; clone size: once; CDR3 DNA: TGTGCCTACCGGCGGGAGGGCTACGAGCAGTACTTC; CDR3 protein: CAYRREGYEQYF
V gene: TRBV13; D gene: TRBD2; J gene: TRBJ2-6; clone size: few; CDR3 DNA: TGTGCCAGCAGCTTAGGACTAGCGGCTCACGTCCTGACTTTC; CDR3 protein: CASSLGLAAHVLTF
V gene: TRBV6-1; D gene: TRBD1; J gene: TRBJ1-2; clone size: once; CDR3 DNA: TGTGCCAGCAGTGAAGCTTCGGGAGGGGGCGAAGGAGCTGGCTACACCTTC; CDR3 protein: CASSEASGGGEGAGYTF
V gene: TRBV5-1; D gene: .; J gene: TRBJ1-4; clone size: .; CDR3 DNA: TGCGCCAGCAGTTCTCGGGATTCACTTAATGAAAAACTGTTTTTT; CDR3 protein: CASSSRDSLNEKLFF
V gene: TRBV29-1; D gene: .; J gene: TRBJ1-2; clone size: .; CDR3 DNA: TGCAGCGTTGAAGATCGTTTAGTCGGCAGGGCTGGCTACACCTTC; CDR3 protein: CSVEDRLVGRAGYTF
V gene: TRBV7-2; D gene: TRBD2; J gene: TRBJ2-7; clone size: .; CDR3 DNA: TGTGCCAGCAGCCCAGCGGGAACAAACTCCTACGAGCAGTACTTC; CDR3 protein: CASSPAGTNSYEQYF
V gene: TRBV27; D gene: .; J gene: TRBJ2-4; clone size: .; CDR3 DNA: TGTGCCAGCAGTTTGTGGGGTGAAAACATTCAGTACTTC; CDR3 protein: CASSLWGENIQYF